This T cell receptor beta chain is from a study of blood T cells in healthy people across ages. Study-wide points: The recorded TCR beta diversity per million T cells decreased in a roughly linear manner with age. It was held that the diversity estimates obtained from one million T cells were underestimates.

The use of a sample-barcoded 5' primer and a J-beta primer mix characterized a second PCR of about 6 to 12 cycles. The template-switch adaptor, which had 12 random nucleotides, put a tag on each cDNA molecule. TCRdb ran MiXCR on the 5' RACE reads and lists one entry per CDR3 protein. The sample includes more than 900,000 distinct CDR3 sequences, 20% to 25% of them seen just once. As concerns this clonotype: The antigen is undetermined.

This sample was also put to use in a study of T cells of mothers and their children. That work states: The yield was over 8 million TCR beta CDR3 reads from each mother and a few million from each child.

This receptor was taken from a girl aged 2-9 years in good health. Sequences were obtained from blood.

The CDR3 loop reads CSANGIGEQFF. CDR3 sequence (DNA): TGCAGTGCTAATGGGATAGGTGAGCAGTTCTTC. The chain couples TRBV20-1 to TRBJ2-5; D gene ambiguous. With the DNA end fitting TRBJ2-1 better, the J assignment may be wrong. Germline V gives CDR1 DFQATT, CDR2 SNEGSKA (reference sequence). The CDR3 totals 11 residues.